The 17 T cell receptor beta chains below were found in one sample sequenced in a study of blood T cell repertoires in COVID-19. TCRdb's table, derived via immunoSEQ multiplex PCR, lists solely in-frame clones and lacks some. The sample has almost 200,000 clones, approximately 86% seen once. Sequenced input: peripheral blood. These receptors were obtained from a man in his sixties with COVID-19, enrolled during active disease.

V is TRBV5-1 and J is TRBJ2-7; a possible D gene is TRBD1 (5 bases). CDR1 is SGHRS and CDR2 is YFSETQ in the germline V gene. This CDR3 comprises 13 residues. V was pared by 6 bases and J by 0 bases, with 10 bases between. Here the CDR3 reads CASTVQGSYEQYF. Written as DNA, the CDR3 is TGCGCCAGCACCGTCCAGGGCTCCTACGAGCAGTACTTC.

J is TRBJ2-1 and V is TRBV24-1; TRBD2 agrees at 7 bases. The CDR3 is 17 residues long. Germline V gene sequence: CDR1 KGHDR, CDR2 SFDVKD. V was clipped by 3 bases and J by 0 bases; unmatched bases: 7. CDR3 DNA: TGTGCCACCAGTGATGCATGGGGGGGTGGCTCCTACAATGAGCAGTTCTTC. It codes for CATSDAWGGGSYNEQFF.

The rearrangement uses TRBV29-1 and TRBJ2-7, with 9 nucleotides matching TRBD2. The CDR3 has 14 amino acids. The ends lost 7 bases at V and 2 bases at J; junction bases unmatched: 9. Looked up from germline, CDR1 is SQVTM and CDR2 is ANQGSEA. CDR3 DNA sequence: TGCAGCGCCCGGACTGGCGGGAGGGCCTACGAGCAGTACTTC. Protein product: CSARTGGRAYEQYF.

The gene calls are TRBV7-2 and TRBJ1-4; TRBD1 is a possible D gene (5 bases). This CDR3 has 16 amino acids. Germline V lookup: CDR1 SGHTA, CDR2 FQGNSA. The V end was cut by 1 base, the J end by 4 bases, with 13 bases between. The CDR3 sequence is CASSLGRASGNEKLFF. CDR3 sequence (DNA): TGTGCCAGCAGCTTAGGCAGGGCCTCGGGTAATGAAAAACTGTTTTTT.

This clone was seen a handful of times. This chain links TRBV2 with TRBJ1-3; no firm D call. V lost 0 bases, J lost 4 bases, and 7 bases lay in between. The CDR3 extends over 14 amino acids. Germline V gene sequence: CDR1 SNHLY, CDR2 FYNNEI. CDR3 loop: CASSEAQPGNTIYF. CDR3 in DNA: TGTGCCAGCAGTGAAGCACAGCCCGGAAACACCATATATTTT.

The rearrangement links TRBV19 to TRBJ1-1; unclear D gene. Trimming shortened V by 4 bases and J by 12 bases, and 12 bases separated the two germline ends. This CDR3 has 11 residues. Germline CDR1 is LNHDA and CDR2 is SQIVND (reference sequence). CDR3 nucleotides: TGTGCCAGTAGTAACGCGCGGTTAACTTTCTTT. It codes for CASSNARLTFF. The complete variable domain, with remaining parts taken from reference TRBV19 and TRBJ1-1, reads DGGITQSPKYLFRKEGQNVTLSCEQNLNHDAMYWYRQDPGQGLRLIYYSQIVNDFQKGDIAEGYSVSREKKESFPLTVTSAQKNPTAFYLCASSNARLTFFGQGTRLTVV.

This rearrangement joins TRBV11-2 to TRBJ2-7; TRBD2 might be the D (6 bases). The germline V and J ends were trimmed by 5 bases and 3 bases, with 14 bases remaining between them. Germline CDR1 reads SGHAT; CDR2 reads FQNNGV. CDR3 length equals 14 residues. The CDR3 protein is CASSRQGGGYEQYF. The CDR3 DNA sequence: TGTGCCAGCAGCCGGCAGGGAGGAGGCTACGAGCAGTACTTC.

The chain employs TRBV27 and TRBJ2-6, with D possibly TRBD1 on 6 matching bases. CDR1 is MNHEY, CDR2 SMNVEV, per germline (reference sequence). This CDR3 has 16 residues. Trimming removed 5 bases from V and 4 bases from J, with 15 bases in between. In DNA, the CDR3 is TGTGCCAGCAGTGATACACAGGGTTACGGGGCCAACGTCCTGACTTTC. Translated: CASSDTQGYGANVLTF.

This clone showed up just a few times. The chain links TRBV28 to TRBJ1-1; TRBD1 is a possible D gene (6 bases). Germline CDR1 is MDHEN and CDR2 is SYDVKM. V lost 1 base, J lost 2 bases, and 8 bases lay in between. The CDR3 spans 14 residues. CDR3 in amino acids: CASSLLGGNTEAFF. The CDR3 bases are TGTGCCAGCAGTTTATTAGGGGGAAACACTGAAGCTTTCTTT. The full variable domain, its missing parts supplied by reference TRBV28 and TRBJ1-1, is DVKVTQSSRYLVKRTGEKVFLECVQDMDHENMFWYRQDPGLGLRLIYFSYDVKMKEKGDIPEGYSVSREKKERFSLILESASTNQTSMYLCASSLLGGNTEAFFGQGTRLTVV.

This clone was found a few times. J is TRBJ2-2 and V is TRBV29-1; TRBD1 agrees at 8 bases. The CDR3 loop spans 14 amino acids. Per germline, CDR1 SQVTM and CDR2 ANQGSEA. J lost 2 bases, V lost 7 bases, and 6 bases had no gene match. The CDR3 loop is CSARQGLNTGELFF. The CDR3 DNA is TGCAGCGCCCGACAGGGGCTAAACACCGGGGAGCTGTTTTTT.

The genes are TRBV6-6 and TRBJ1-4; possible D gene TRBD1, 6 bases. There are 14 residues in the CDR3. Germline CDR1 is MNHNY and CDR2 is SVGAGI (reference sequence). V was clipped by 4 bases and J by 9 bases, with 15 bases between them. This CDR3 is CASSSRQVGQKLFF. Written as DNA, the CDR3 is TGTGCCAGCAGTTCACGACAGGTCGGACAAAAACTGTTTTTT.

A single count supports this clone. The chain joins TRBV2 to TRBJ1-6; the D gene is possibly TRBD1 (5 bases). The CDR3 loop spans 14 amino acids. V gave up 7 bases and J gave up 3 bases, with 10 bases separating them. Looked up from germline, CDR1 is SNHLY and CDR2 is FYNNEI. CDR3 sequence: CASIRTGYNSPLHF. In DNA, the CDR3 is TGTGCCAGCATCAGAACAGGCTATAATTCACCCCTCCACTTT.

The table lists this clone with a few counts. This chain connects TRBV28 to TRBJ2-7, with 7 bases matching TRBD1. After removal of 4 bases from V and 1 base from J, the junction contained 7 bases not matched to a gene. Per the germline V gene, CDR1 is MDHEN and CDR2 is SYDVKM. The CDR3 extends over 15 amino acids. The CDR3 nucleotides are TGTGCCAGCAGTTCGACAGGGCGGTTTTCCTACGAGCAGTACTTC. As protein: CASSSTGRFSYEQYF.

CDR3 nucleotides: TGTGCCAGCAGTGGGGGAGTCACCCCAGGCGTGAACACTGAAGCTTTCTTT. It encodes CASSGGVTPGVNTEAFF. The chain carries TRBV6-1 and TRBJ1-1; D remains ambiguous. The CDR3 has 17 residues. The V gene's germline CDR1 is MNHNS and CDR2 SASEGT. The V and J ends lost 4 bases and 0 bases respectively, with 18 bases between them.

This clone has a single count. The CDR3 DNA sequence: TGCGCCAGCAGCTTGGACAGGGTCGAAAATAATTCACCCCTCCACTTT. Residues: CASSLDRVENNSPLHF. The V and J genes are TRBV5-1 and TRBJ1-6, with D maybe TRBD1 (6 bases). CDR3 length: 16 residues. The germline V and J ends were trimmed by 0 bases and 5 bases, with 12 bases remaining between them. Germline V CDR1 and CDR2: SGHRS, YFSETQ.

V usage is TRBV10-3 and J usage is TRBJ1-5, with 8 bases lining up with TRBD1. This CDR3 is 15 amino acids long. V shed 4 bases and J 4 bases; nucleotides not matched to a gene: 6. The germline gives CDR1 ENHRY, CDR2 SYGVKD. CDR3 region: CAISGTGGDNQPQHF. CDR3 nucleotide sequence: TGTGCCATCAGTGGTACAGGGGGTGATAATCAGCCCCAGCATTTT.

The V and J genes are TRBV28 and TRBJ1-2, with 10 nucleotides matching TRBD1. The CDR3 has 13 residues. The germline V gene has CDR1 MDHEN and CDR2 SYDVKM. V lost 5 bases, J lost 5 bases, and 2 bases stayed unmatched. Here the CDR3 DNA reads TGTGCCAGCAGTAGGACAGGGGGTTATGGCTACACCTTC. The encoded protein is CASSRTGGYGYTF.